This passage covers 30 T cell receptor beta chains from one sample sequenced in a study of graft-versus-host responses after intestinal transplantation. Their specific antigens are unknown. TCRdb's copy holds only in-frame clones and misses some; the assay was immunoSEQ multiplex PCR. The data hold approximately 90,000 clones, with 85% to 95% observed a single time. The sequences come from unstimulated CD8+ T cells sorted from spleen or lymph node cells, collected before transplant. All receptors derive from a human donor who was the organ donor for an intestinal transplant.

CDR3 nucleotide sequence: TGTGCCAGTAGTATCGGGACAGGGGGTACTGAAGCTTTCTTT. It codes for CASSIGTGGTEAFF. J is TRBJ1-1 and V is TRBV19; 11 bases align to TRBD1. The V and J ends lost 3 bases and 5 bases, in that order; junction bases with no gene match: 2. Germline values: CDR1 LNHDA, CDR2 SQIVND (reference sequence). This CDR3 spans 14 amino acids.

About this clone: The sample contains more than one DNA sequence encoding this CDR3. The chain joins TRBV2 to TRBJ1-5; 11 nucleotides match TRBD1. CDR1 is SNHLY, CDR2 FYNNEI, per germline. The J segment lost 6 bases and the V segment lost 6 bases, leaving 7 bases of the junction unmatched. CDR3 length: 15 residues. The DNA of the CDR3 is TGTGCCAGCAGGGTTGGGACAGGGGGAAGTCAGCCCCAGCATTTT. Protein sequence: CASRVGTGGSQPQHF.

The chain joins TRBV6-6 to TRBJ1-2; TRBD1 matches at 9 bases. Germline values: CDR1 MNHNY, CDR2 SVGAGI (reference sequence). This CDR3 comprises 14 residues. V shed 7 bases and J 4 bases; nucleotides not matched to a gene: 7. CDR3 protein: CASTTRDRVYGYTF. The CDR3 coding sequence is TGTGCCAGCACCACTCGGGACAGGGTCTATGGCTACACCTTC.

The chain recombines TRBV7-6 with TRBJ2-1; 9 bases align to TRBD2. V was pared by 1 base and J by 2 bases, with 6 bases of the junction left unmatched. There are 17 residues in the CDR3. The germline V gene has CDR1 SGHVS and CDR2 FNYEAQ. For the CDR3, the DNA is TGTGCCAGCAGCTTAGGAGGCGGGGGGGCCCCCTACAATGAGCAGTTCTTC. It encodes CASSLGGGGAPYNEQFF.

The J gene is TRBJ1-4, the V gene TRBV27; 9 bases line up with TRBD1. The CDR3 sequence is 16 residues long. Looked up from germline, CDR1 is MNHEY and CDR2 is SMNVEV (reference sequence). V lost 6 bases, J lost 4 bases, and 9 bases stayed unmatched. CDR3 residues: CASSPGTGTYNEKLFF. The CDR3, as DNA: TGTGCCAGCAGCCCCGGGACAGGGACTTATAATGAAAAACTGTTTTTT.

This chain uses TRBV7-2 with TRBJ2-7; a weak D match, TRBD2 (5 bases). Germline CDR1 reads SGHTA; CDR2 reads FQGNSA. The CDR3 is 14 residues long. The germline V and J ends were trimmed by 3 bases and 3 bases, with 12 bases remaining between them. The CDR3 is CASSFKRGRYEQYF. Written as DNA, the CDR3 is TGTGCCAGCAGCTTTAAACGGGGTCGCTACGAGCAGTACTTC.

The chain combines TRBV5-1 with TRBJ2-2; D is perhaps TRBD2 (5 bases). V was clipped by 5 bases and J by 4 bases, with 12 bases between them. This CDR3 region has 14 residues. CDR1 and CDR2 from the germline V gene are SGHRS and YFSETQ. In nucleotides, the CDR3 is TGCGCCAGCAGTACGTTAGGGAGCACCGGGGAGCTGTTTTTT. This translates into CASSTLGSTGELFF.

This clone showed up just once. This chain joins TRBV27 and TRBJ2-5; TRBD2 aligns across 8 bases. Germline CDR1 MNHEY, CDR2 SMNVEV (reference sequence). The V segment lost 7 bases and the J segment 7 bases; nucleotides outside the gene matches: 17. The CDR3 has 16 amino acids. CDR3 region: CASTPSGRGVPGTQYF. The CDR3 nucleotides read TGTGCCAGCACCCCGTCGGGGCGGGGGGTCCCTGGGACCCAGTACTTC.

The rearrangement joins TRBV27 to TRBJ2-7; D might be TRBD2 (6 bases). V lost 3 bases, J lost 3 bases, and 15 bases lay in between. The V gene's germline CDR1 is MNHEY and CDR2 SMNVEV (reference sequence). The length of the CDR3 is 15 residues. The CDR3 reads CASSLWGRGFYEQYF. The CDR3 bases are TGTGCCAGCAGTTTGTGGGGCCGGGGGTTCTACGAGCAGTACTTC.

The rearrangement joins TRBV5-6 to TRBJ2-7; 8 bases map to TRBD1. CDR1 and CDR2 (germline): SGHDT, YYEEEE. The J segment lost 3 bases and the V segment lost 3 bases, leaving 5 bases of the junction unmatched. The CDR3 has 14 amino acids. In DNA, the CDR3 is TGTGCCAGCAGCTACGGACAGGGTAACTACGAGCAGTACTTC. It specifies CASSYGQGNYEQYF.

As DNA, the CDR3 is TGTGCCAGCAGCTCCCGGCTAGCTCCCTACGAGCAGTACTTC. It translates to CASSSRLAPYEQYF. The chain recombines TRBV27 with TRBJ2-7; perhaps TRBD2 as D (5 bases). The length of the CDR3 is 14 residues. Germline loops: CDR1 MNHEY, CDR2 SMNVEV (reference sequence). V lost 6 bases to trimming and J lost 2 bases, with 14 bases between them.

V and J are TRBV7-9 and TRBJ1-1; D gene ambiguous. The CDR3 is 15 residues long. Trimming took 4 bases from V and 2 from J, leaving 14 bases between them. Germline values: CDR1 SEHNR, CDR2 FQNEAQ (reference sequence). The CDR3 loop reads CASSSAGAANTEAFF. The CDR3 DNA sequence: TGTGCCAGCAGCTCAGCGGGCGCTGCTAACACTGAAGCTTTCTTT.

CDR3 sequence: CASIGRGFEAFF. The CDR3, as DNA: TGTGCCAGTATTGGCAGGGGGTTTGAAGCTTTCTTT. The chain links TRBV19 to TRBJ1-1; 7 nucleotides match TRBD1. There are 12 residues in the CDR3. Trimming removed 7 bases from V and 7 bases from J; junction bases left unmatched: 6. Germline-derived CDR1 and CDR2 are LNHDA and SQIVND (reference sequence).

The V call is TRBV29-1, the J call TRBJ2-3; TRBD2 agrees at 7 bases. CDR1 SQVTM and CDR2 ANQGSEA come from the germline V gene. This CDR3 region has 16 residues. After removal of 2 bases from V and 3 bases from J, the junction contained 11 bases not matched to a gene. As DNA, the CDR3 is TGCAGCGTTGAAAGCGGGGCGAGCGGGGCGACAGATACGCAGTATTTT. Its protein is CSVESGASGATDTQYF.

As for this clone: Additional DNA sequences in this sample encode the identical CDR3. The chain is built from TRBV4-3 and TRBJ2-7, with 10 bases that match TRBD2. The CDR3 has 15 residues. Trimming at V came to 1 base and at J to 3 bases, leaving 3 bases not matched to a gene. Germline-derived CDR1 and CDR2 are LGHNA and YSLEER. CDR3 DNA: TGCGCCAGCAGCCAAGTCCCTAGCGGGGGCTACGAGCAGTACTTC. Amino acids: CASSQVPSGGYEQYF.

The chain recombines TRBV29-1 with TRBJ2-1, with 9 bases aligning to TRBD2. The CDR3 totals 13 residues. The V segment lost 7 bases and the J segment 10 bases; nucleotides outside the gene matches: 11. Germline CDR1 and CDR2: SQVTM and ANQGSEA. This CDR3 is CSGGNLAGVEQFF. Here the CDR3 DNA reads TGCAGCGGGGGAAACTTAGCGGGGGTCGAGCAGTTCTTC.

This chain links TRBV11-2 with TRBJ2-3, with 11 bases lining up with TRBD1. CDR1 and CDR2 from the germline V gene are SGHAT and FQNNGV. Germline trimming cut 0 bases from V and 5 bases from J; bases unmatched to any gene: 1. This CDR3 contains 15 residues. The CDR3, as DNA: TGTGCCAGCAGCTTAGAGGGACAGGGGGGAGATACGCAGTATTTT. It translates to CASSLEGQGGDTQYF.

The J gene is TRBJ1-2, the V gene TRBV6-1; D not resolved. The CDR3 loop spans 14 amino acids. V lost 6 bases, J lost 4 bases, and 15 bases lay in between. The germline V gene has CDR1 MNHNS and CDR2 SASEGT. Here the CDR3 DNA reads TGTGCCAGCAGATTGGGCCCTCTCGTCTATGGCTACACCTTC. Its translation is CASRLGPLVYGYTF.

The V gene is TRBV6-5, the J gene TRBJ2-5; 8 bases align to TRBD1. The J call may be faulty, since TRBJ2-7 better matches the DNA end. The CDR3 extends over 14 amino acids. Germline loops: CDR1 MNHEY, CDR2 SVGAGI. CDR3 in amino acids: CASSYGTGGYEQYF. The CDR3 bases are TGTGCCAGCAGTTACGGGACAGGAGGCTACGAGCAGTACTTC.

This chain joins TRBV7-9 and TRBJ1-1; TRBD1 matches at 8 bases. This CDR3 contains 12 residues. The J segment lost 10 bases and the V segment lost 3 bases, leaving 4 bases of the junction unmatched. CDR1 SEHNR and CDR2 FQNEAQ come from the germline V gene (reference sequence). The CDR3 loop reads CASSFQGAGAFF. The CDR3 coding sequence is TGTGCCAGCAGCTTTCAGGGGGCCGGAGCTTTCTTT.

The chain couples TRBV27 to TRBJ1-4, with D uncertain. Germline CDR1 MNHEY, CDR2 SMNVEV (reference sequence). The ends were cut back, 7 bases at V and 4 bases at J, with 10 bases in the middle. This CDR3 is built from 13 residues. The CDR3 coding sequence is TGTGCCAGCACCACCGGTCTTAATGAAAAACTGTTTTTT. Translating gives CASTTGLNEKLFF.

This clone was found once. This chain links TRBV27 with TRBJ1-4; D is ambiguous. The CDR3 totals 16 residues. Germline V lookup: CDR1 MNHEY, CDR2 SMNVEV (reference sequence). V gave up 5 bases and J gave up 4 bases, with 17 bases separating them. In DNA form, the CDR3 reads TGTGCCAGCAGTCAAAACCCTCGCCTCTATAATGAAAAACTGTTTTTT. Amino acids: CASSQNPRLYNEKLFF.

The chain uses TRBV18 and TRBJ1-5; tentative D call: TRBD1 (6 bases). Germline CDR1 and CDR2: KGHSH and LQKENI. V was pared by 3 bases and J by 6 bases, with 15 bases between. The CDR3 totals 15 residues. For the CDR3, the DNA is TGTGCCAGCTCACCGTTCAAGTTAGGGGGTCAGCCCCAGCATTTT. This sequence encodes CASSPFKLGGQPQHF.

The V gene is TRBV6-4, the J gene TRBJ2-1; 10 positions agree with TRBD2. This CDR3 contains 15 residues. With V trimmed by 7 bases and J by 3 bases, 6 bases remained unmatched. CDR1 and CDR2 (germline): MRHNA, SNTAGT. DNA of the CDR3: TGTGCCAGCAAGTCGTCTAGCGGGGGCTACAATGAGCAGTTCTTC. It specifies CASKSSSGGYNEQFF.

The genes are TRBV27 and TRBJ1-6; D call uncertain. Trimming took 2 bases from V and 6 from J, leaving 8 bases between them. The CDR3 is 14 residues long. Germline-derived CDR1 and CDR2 are MNHEY and SMNVEV (reference sequence). CDR3 residues: CASSLTGFNSPLHF. The CDR3 DNA follows: TGTGCCAGCAGTTTAACCGGGTTTAATTCACCCCTCCACTTT.

The rearrangement joins TRBV5-4 to TRBJ1-1; no reliable D call. V was clipped by 5 bases and J by 2 bases, with 10 bases between them. This CDR3 has 13 residues. Germline CDR1 is SGHNT and CDR2 is YYREEE (reference sequence). As DNA, the CDR3 is TGTGCCAGCAGGGTGAGAGGAAACACTGAAGCTTTCTTT. Protein sequence: CASRVRGNTEAFF.

The chain uses TRBV6-5 and TRBJ1-4; weak D call: TRBD1 (5 bases). Per germline, CDR1 MNHEY and CDR2 SVGAGI. This CDR3 contains 13 residues. Trimming left V 7 bases short and J 3 bases short, with 9 bases between. This chain's CDR3 is CASMQGANEKLFF. Written as DNA, the CDR3 is TGTGCCAGCATGCAGGGCGCTAATGAAAAACTGTTTTTT.

The chain couples TRBV7-3 to TRBJ2-1, with 12 bases identical to TRBD2. Unmatched junction bases numbered 15, after V lost 5 bases and J lost 7 bases. The CDR3 is 18 residues long. Germline V lookup: CDR1 SGHTA, CDR2 FQGTGA. CDR3 DNA sequence: TGTGCCAGCAGCCCCTGGGGGGCTAGCGGGGGGGCCGGTAATGAGCAGTTCTTC. This gives the protein CASSPWGASGGAGNEQFF.

This clone showed up just once. The chain joins TRBV5-1 to TRBJ1-1; TRBD1 might be the D (5 bases). The length of the CDR3 is 15 residues. CDR1 and CDR2 (germline): SGHRS, YFSETQ. Trimming shortened V by 3 bases and J by 2 bases, and 14 bases separated the two germline ends. CDR3 loop: CASSSHPDSNTEAFF. The CDR3 nucleotides read TGCGCCAGCAGCTCCCACCCCGACAGTAACACTGAAGCTTTCTTT.

The gene calls are TRBV18 and TRBJ1-2, with 9 bases identical to TRBD1. Germline-derived CDR1 and CDR2 are KGHSH and LQKENI. The CDR3 contains 15 residues. The V gene end was trimmed by 4 bases and the J gene end by 3 bases; junction bases not matched to a gene: 6. CDR3 in amino acids: CASSLGQGRDYGYTF. DNA of the CDR3: TGTGCCAGCTCACTCGGACAGGGGAGGGACTATGGCTACACCTTC. The full variable domain, with the rest looked up from reference TRBV18 and TRBJ1-2, is NAGVMQNPRHLVRRRGQEARLRCSPMKGHSHVYWYRQLPEEGLKFMVYLQKENIIDESGMPKERFSAEFPKEGPSILRIQQVVRGDSAAYFCASSLGQGRDYGYTFGSGTRLTVV.